The clone carrying this T cell receptor beta chain was detected many times. This sample was taken from a study of T cells in Graves' hyperthyroidism and ophthalmopathy. Uncontrolled infections, other autoimmune diseases, pregnancy or lactation led to exclusion of patients. Thyroid ultrasound and orbital computed tomography, with clinical symptoms and serum thyroxine and TRAb, informed diagnoses. Using 10 ml of fresh peripheral blood, PBMCs were prepared. The V and J ends lost 4 bases and 4 bases, in that order; junction bases with no gene match: 12. The CDR3 is 18 residues long. From germline, CDR1 is MDHEN and CDR2 SYDVKM. Amplification targeted TCR beta CDR3 regions from RNA transcripts. A set of HTBI primers served as the primers for a first-round RT-PCR of the TCR CDR3. Via MiXCR, TCRdb re-called the multiplex PCR reads, giving one row per CDR3 protein. The top ten clones hold around 28% of a sample with roughly 550,000 distinct CDR3 sequences, more than 15% of them seen once.

This receptor was obtained from a woman aged 30 to 39 with Graves' ophthalmopathy. Specimen: blood. This chain connects TRBV28 to TRBJ2-1, with 11 bases matching TRBD2. In DNA form, the CDR3 reads TGTGCCAGCAGTTCGCCGGATAGCGGGAGGGTGAGTTACAATGAGCAGTTCTTC. It specifies CASSSPDSGRVSYNEQFF.